What follows describes a single TCR beta chain. There are a few counts of this clone. No cognate antigen has been identified for it. No quality values exist for individual bases; no much larger clone is one base distant. This entry comes from a study of control samples from healthy donors and cancer patients (dated by TCRdb to between 2020 and 2021). The CDR3 starts with the cysteine, ends with the phenylalanine, and has 12 residues. Left in the record is the CDR3 DNA by itself, 36 bases read in frame from the first base. CDR1 and CDR2 are drawn from the germline V gene (reference sequence): SEHNR, FQNEAQ. Trimming takes 7 bases off V and 3 bases off J; junction bases not matched to a gene: 1. Library method: the immunoSEQ multiplex PCR assay. TCRdb re-hosts the immuneACCESS table, in-frame sequences only. Its copies lack some clones; in the studies checked, an unresolved V gene accounts for under half of them, and the cause for the rest is not known. In this sample the table shows tens of thousands of clones, around four fifths of which occur a single time. The top ten hold approximately 20% of the sample.

The sample was blood. The chain is assembled from TRBV7-9 and TRBJ2-3, and 7 junction bases match TRBD2. The TCR comes from a man aged 25 to 45 in good health. The nucleotide sequence is given as TGTGCCAGCAAAGCGGGGACAGATACGCAGTATTTT. Translation gives CASKAGTDTQYF.